A single sample gave rise to the 20 T cell receptor beta chains below, sequenced in a study of human CD8 memory T cell subsets. Researchers made TCR beta libraries via UMI-labeled 5' RACE. TCRdb reworked the 5' RACE reads into one entry per CDR3 protein, no DNA. The table for this sample gives roughly 16,000 distinct CDR3 sequences. The specimen was CD8+ stem-like memory T cells (TSCM and TCM) sorted from PBMCs. The subset was: stem-like memory CD8 T cells (TSTEM), CCR7+ PD-1- TIGIT-. These receptors all come from a human donor in good health.

The rearrangement joins TRBV19 to TRBJ2-3; TCRdb's D gene call, TRBD1, goes unchecked for lack of DNA. This CDR3 is built from 14 residues. Germline-derived CDR1 and CDR2 are LNHDA and SQIVND (reference sequence). CDR3 region: CASSLGPQGDTQYF.

The chain is built from TRBV12-3 or TRBV12-4 and TRBJ2-1; TCRdb names TRBD2, which stays unverified in the absence of DNA. The CDR3 length is 13 residues. The CDR3 region is CASILGGYNEQFF.

CDR3 sequence reads: CASSLANSGGMNTEAFF. The chain employs TRBV5-1 and TRBJ1-1. Germline V lookup: CDR1 SGHRS, CDR2 YFSETQ. The CDR3 consists of 17 residues.

CDR3 sequence: CASSLPGGNTGELFF. The chain couples TRBV5-1 to TRBJ2-2; TCRdb designates TRBD1, a call that cannot be tested without DNA. The length of the CDR3 is 15 residues. Germline V gene lookup returns CDR1 SGHRS and CDR2 YFSETQ.

The rearrangement uses TRBV5-1 and TRBJ2-1; checking the TCRdb D call of TRBD1 is not possible without DNA. This CDR3 has 15 amino acids. Germline CDR1 and CDR2: SGHRS and YFSETQ. The CDR3 sequence is CASSLTWGAYNEQFF.

The chain has TRBV2 and TRBJ1-1. Germline lookup yields CDR1 SNHLY and CDR2 FYNNEI. The CDR3 spans 14 residues. This chain's CDR3 is CASSEDSMNTEAFF.

This sequence joins TRBV4-2 and TRBJ1-1; the D call from TCRdb, TRBD1, cannot be confirmed without DNA. Per the germline V gene, CDR1 is LGHNA and CDR2 is YNFKEQ. The CDR3 has 14 residues. The CDR3 sequence is CASSPGQGGTEAFF.

The rearrangement joins TRBV29-1 to TRBJ2-7; TCRdb indicates TRBD2, and absent DNA this call remains unverified. The CDR3 runs 13 residues. Germline V gene sequence: CDR1 SQVTM, CDR2 ANQGSEA. The CDR3: CSVDGLAEDEQYF.

The chain joins TRBV2 to TRBJ2-3. The CDR3 consists of 14 residues. Looked up from germline, CDR1 is SNHLY and CDR2 is FYNNEI. The CDR3: CASSLSGGQDTQYF.

The J gene is TRBJ1-3, the V gene TRBV7-2; TCRdb's assignment of TRBD1 cannot be checked, as there is no DNA. CDR1 is SGHTA and CDR2 is FQGNSA in the germline V gene. The CDR3 covers 17 residues. CDR3: CASSTRDIGSSGNTIYF. The variable domain in full, completed from reference TRBV7-2 and TRBJ1-3, reads GAGVSQSPSNKVTEKGKDVELRCDPISGHTALYWYRQSLGQGLEFLIYFQGNSAPDKSGLPSDRFSAERTGGSVSTLTIQRTQQEDSAVYLCASSTRDIGSSGNTIYFGEGSWLTVV.

The chain joins TRBV2 to TRBJ2-7; TCRdb calls TRBD2, which cannot be checked without DNA. Germline CDR1 reads SNHLY; CDR2 reads FYNNEI. The CDR3 has 12 amino acids. CDR3 sequence reads: CASASGSYEQYF.

V gene TRBV2 combines with J gene TRBJ2-7; the D call from TCRdb, TRBD1, cannot be confirmed without DNA. The CDR3 runs 14 residues. Germline CDR1 SNHLY, CDR2 FYNNEI. This CDR3 reads CASSEGGAVYEQYF. Based on the CDR3 plus reference TRBV2 and TRBJ2-7, the full variable domain is EPEVTQTPSHQVTQMGQEVILRCVPISNHLYFYWYRQILGQKVEFLVSFYNNEISEKSEIFDDQFSVERPDGSNFTLKIRSTKLEDSAMYFCASSEGGAVYEQYFGPGTRLTVT.

The chain joins TRBV19 to TRBJ2-1. Germline V gene lookup returns CDR1 LNHDA and CDR2 SQIVND (reference sequence). The CDR3 has 14 amino acids. The CDR3 spells CASSSRTEYNEQFF.

This CDR3 is CSARGGLAPNEQFF. The gene calls are TRBV20-1 and TRBJ2-1; TCRdb's D gene call, TRBD2, goes unchecked for lack of DNA. CDR3 length: 14 amino acids. Germline loops: CDR1 DFQATT, CDR2 SNEGSKA (reference sequence).

The chain employs TRBV7-9 and TRBJ2-2; there is no DNA to check the TCRdb D call of TRBD2. The CDR3 is 14 residues long. Germline V CDR1 and CDR2: SEHNR, FQNEAQ (reference sequence). CDR3 in amino acids: CASSPTSFDGELFF.

Its frequency marks this clonotype as medium-sized. The chain is built from TRBV27 and TRBJ1-1; absent DNA, TCRdb's TRBD1 call cannot be checked. CDR1 MNHEY and CDR2 SMNVEV come from the germline V gene (reference sequence). The CDR3 spans 17 residues. The CDR3 spells CASSKITTQGANTEAFF.

V gene TRBV10-2 combines with J gene TRBJ2-1; TCRdb's D gene call, TRBD1, goes unchecked for lack of DNA. Germline lookup yields CDR1 WSHSY and CDR2 SAAADI. The CDR3 spans 13 residues. The CDR3 here is CASNSQGTSEQFF.

The chain uses TRBV12-3 or TRBV12-4 and TRBJ2-3; TCRdb reports TRBD2, a call that lacks DNA to check it against. The CDR3 has 16 amino acids. This chain's CDR3 is CASSLDLTSVADTQYF.

CDR3 sequence: CASSLRQGGTEAFF. The chain joins TRBV27 to TRBJ1-1. The CDR3 runs 14 residues. Germline V gives CDR1 MNHEY, CDR2 SMNVEV (reference sequence).

The rearrangement joins TRBV6-2 or TRBV6-3 to TRBJ2-3; TCRdb's assignment of TRBD2 cannot be checked, as there is no DNA. Germline CDR1 is MNHEY and CDR2 is SVGEGT. CDR3 length: 16 residues. CDR3 region: CASRTPLAGETDTQYF.